Listed here is a single T cell receptor beta chain. These data come from a study of T cell responses to AZD1222 COVID-19 vaccine. Some clones are missing from TCRdb's copy, which holds only in-frame ones; the method was immunoSEQ multiplex PCR. Of roughly 77,000 clones in the sample, roughly 90% are singletons; the top ten hold around 5.2%. The sample consisted of peripheral blood, taken on day 0 of AZD1222 vaccination. This receptor was identified in an adult in good health.

Here the CDR3 reads CASSLPGSADEKLFF. The DNA for the CDR3 is TGTGCCAGCAGCTTACCAGGATCGGCAGATGAAAAACTGTTTTTT. The chain links TRBV7-2 to TRBJ1-4, with D unclear. Trimming stripped 2 bases from V and 6 bases from J, with 13 bases between. Germline V CDR1 and CDR2: SGHTA, FQGNSA. The CDR3 runs to 15 residues.